The rows below give T cell receptor beta chains drawn from one sample of a study of identical twins. MiXCR, run by TCRdb on the 5' RACE reads, gives a single entry per CDR3 protein. The repertoire includes 470,000 or so distinct CDR3 sequences, 20% to 25% of them detected once, and just under 3% sits in the top ten. The sample was also reused in another study, on T cells expressing NK-cell markers.

Input material: CD4+ T cells sorted from blood. The receptors originated from a woman aged 18 to 35 in good health. Both conserved end residues are part of each CDR3. The D gene is left open where the match is weak. Clone sizes are given selectively: once, few, many, or a class where the clone is expanded.

j_gene	v_gene	d_gene	abundance	CDR3nt	CDR3aa
TRBJ1-2	TRBV12-3/TRBV12-4	-	few	TGTGCCAGCAGTTTTAGGCGGGTGGAGCTGTATGGCTACACCTTC	CASSFRRVELYGYTF
TRBJ2-3	TRBV10-2	TRBD2	few	TGCCCGAAGCGGGGGTGGAGGGCAGATACGCAGTATTTT	CPKRGWRADTQYF
TRBJ1-5	TRBV2	TRBD1	-	TGTGCCAGCAGGGAACAGGGGACTCAGCCCCAGCATTTT	CASREQGTQPQHF
TRBJ2-1	TRBV3-1	-	-	TGTGCCAGCAGCCACGGGACGGGTAATTACAATGAGCAGTTCTTC	CASSHGTGNYNEQFF
TRBJ1-5	TRBV6-1	-	few	TGTGCCGTTCGAAGGGGCGGAGGGGGCAATCAGCCCCAGCATTTT	CAVRRGGGGNQPQHF
TRBJ1-2	TRBV20-1	-	few	TGCAGTGCTAGCAGGAGGGGAGGTAACTATGGCTACACCTTC	CSASRRGGNYGYTF
TRBJ1-2	TRBV11-3	-	-	TGTGCCAGCAGCTTAGCAGATTATGAATCCGGCTACACCTTC	CASSLADYESGYTF
TRBJ1-2	TRBV6-1	-	few	TGTGCCAGCAGAACCGGGACATCTAACTATGGCTACACCTTC	CASRTGTSNYGYTF
TRBJ2-5	TRBV5-1	-	-	TGCGCCAGCAGCCAGAGCAAAGAGACCCAGTACTTC	CASSQSKETQYF
TRBJ2-3	TRBV7-3	-	-	TGTGCCAGCAGCTCCCTAGGACTGACAGATACGCAGTATTTT	CASSSLGLTDTQYF